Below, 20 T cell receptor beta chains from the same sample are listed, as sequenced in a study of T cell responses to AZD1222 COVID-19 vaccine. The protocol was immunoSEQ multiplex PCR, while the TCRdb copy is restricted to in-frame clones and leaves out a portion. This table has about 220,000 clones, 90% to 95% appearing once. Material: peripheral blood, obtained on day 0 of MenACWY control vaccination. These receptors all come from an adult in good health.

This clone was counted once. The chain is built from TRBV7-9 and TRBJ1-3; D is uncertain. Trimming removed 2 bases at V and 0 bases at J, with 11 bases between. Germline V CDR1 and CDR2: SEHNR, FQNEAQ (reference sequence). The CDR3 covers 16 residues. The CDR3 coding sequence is TGTGCCAGCAGCTTACTACACTCGAGCTCTGGAAACACCATATATTTT. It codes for CASSLLHSSSGNTIYF.

The CDR3 reads CASSYAYEQYF. CDR3 sequence (DNA): TGTGCCAGCAGTTACGCCTACGAGCAGTACTTC. The rearrangement uses TRBV7-2 and TRBJ2-7; D ambiguous. Germline V CDR1 and CDR2: SGHTA, FQGNSA. The CDR3 extends over 11 amino acids. Trimming removed 6 bases at V and 2 bases at J, with 5 bases between.

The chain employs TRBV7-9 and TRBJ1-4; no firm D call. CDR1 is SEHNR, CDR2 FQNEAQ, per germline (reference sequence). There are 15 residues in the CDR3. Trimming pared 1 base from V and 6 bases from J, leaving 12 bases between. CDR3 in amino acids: CASSLGGPNDEKLFF. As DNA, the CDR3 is TGTGCCAGCAGCTTAGGAGGACCCAATGATGAAAAACTGTTTTTT.

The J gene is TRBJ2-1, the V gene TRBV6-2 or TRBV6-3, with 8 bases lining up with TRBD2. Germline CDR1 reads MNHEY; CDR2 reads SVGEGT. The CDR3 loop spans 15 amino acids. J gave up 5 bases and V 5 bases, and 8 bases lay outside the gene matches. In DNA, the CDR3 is TGTGCCAGCAGTCAGACGCGGGGGGCCAACAATGAGCAGTTCTTC. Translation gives CASSQTRGANNEQFF.

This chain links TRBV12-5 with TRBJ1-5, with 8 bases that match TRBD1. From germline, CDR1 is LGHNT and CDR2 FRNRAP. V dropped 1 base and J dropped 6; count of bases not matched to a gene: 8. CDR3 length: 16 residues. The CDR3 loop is CASGLASTGASQPQHF. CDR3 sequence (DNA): TGTGCTAGTGGTTTGGCTTCGACAGGGGCGAGTCAGCCCCAGCATTTT.

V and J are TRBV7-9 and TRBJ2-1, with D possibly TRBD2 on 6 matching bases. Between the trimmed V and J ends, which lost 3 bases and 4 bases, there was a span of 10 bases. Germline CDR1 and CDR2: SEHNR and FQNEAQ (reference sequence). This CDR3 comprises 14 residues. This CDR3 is CASSFSRGYNEQFF. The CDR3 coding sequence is TGTGCCAGCAGCTTCTCGCGGGGTTACAATGAGCAGTTCTTC.

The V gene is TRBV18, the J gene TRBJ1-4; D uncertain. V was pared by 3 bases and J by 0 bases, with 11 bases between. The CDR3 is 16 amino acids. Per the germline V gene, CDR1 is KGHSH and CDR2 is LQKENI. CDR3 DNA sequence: TGTGCCAGCTCACCTATGCGCGGAGCAACTAATGAAAAACTGTTTTTT. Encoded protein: CASSPMRGATNEKLFF.

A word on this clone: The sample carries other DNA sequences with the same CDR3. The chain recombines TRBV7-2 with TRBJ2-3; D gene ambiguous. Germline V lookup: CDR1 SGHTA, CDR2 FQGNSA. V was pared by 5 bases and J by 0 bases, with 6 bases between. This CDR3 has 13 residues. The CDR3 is CASSPSSTDTQYF. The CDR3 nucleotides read TGTGCCAGCAGCCCCTCAAGCACAGATACGCAGTATTTT.

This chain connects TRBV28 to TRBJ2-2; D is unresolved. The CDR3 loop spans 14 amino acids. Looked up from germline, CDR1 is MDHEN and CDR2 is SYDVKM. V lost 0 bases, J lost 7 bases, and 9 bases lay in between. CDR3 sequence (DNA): TGTGCCAGCAGTTTATGGGGTGCCGGCGGGGAGCTGTTTTTT. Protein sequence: CASSLWGAGGELFF.

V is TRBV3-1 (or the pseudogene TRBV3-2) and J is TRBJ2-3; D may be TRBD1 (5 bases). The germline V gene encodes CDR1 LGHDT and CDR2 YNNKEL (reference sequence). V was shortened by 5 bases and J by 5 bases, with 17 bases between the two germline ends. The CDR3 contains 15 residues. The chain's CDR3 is CASSGRQRTGDTQYF. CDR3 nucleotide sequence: TGTGCCAGCAGCGGAAGACAGCGAACGGGAGATACGCAGTATTTT.

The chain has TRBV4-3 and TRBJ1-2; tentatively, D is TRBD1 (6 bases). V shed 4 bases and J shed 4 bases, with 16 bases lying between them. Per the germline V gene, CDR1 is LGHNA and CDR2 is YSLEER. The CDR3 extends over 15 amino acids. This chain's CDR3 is CASSPEGPRGYGYTF. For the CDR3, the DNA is TGCGCCAGCAGCCCCGAGGGGCCCAGGGGCTATGGCTACACCTTC.

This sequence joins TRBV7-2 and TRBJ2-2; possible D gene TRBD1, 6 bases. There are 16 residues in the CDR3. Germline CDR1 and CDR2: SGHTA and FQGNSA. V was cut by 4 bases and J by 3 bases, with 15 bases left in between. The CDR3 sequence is CASSYHPGVYTGELFF. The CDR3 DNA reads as TGTGCCAGCAGCTACCACCCAGGGGTTTACACCGGGGAGCTGTTTTTT.

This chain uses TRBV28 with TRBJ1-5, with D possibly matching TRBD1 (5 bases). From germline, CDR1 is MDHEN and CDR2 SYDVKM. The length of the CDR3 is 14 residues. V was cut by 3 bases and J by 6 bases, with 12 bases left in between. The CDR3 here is CASSFLGEGQPQHF. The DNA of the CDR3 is TGTGCCAGCAGTTTCCTAGGGGAGGGTCAGCCCCAGCATTTT. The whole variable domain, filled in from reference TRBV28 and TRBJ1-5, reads DVKVTQSSRYLVKRTGEKVFLECVQDMDHENMFWYRQDPGLGLRLIYFSYDVKMKEKGDIPEGYSVSREKKERFSLILESASTNQTSMYLCASSFLGEGQPQHFGDGTRLSIL.

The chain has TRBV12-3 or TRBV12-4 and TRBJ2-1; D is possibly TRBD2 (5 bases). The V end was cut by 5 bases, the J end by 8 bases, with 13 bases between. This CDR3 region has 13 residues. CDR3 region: CASSRRGSHEQFF. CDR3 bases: TGTGCCAGCAGTCGACGGGGAAGCCATGAGCAGTTCTTC.

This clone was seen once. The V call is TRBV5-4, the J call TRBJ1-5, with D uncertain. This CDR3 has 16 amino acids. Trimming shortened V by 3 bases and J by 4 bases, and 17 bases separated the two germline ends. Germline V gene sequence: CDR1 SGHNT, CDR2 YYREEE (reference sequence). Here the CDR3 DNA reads TGTGCCAGCAGCTACGGAGGGAGGCCTGGGAATCAGCCCCAGCATTTT. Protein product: CASSYGGRPGNQPQHF.

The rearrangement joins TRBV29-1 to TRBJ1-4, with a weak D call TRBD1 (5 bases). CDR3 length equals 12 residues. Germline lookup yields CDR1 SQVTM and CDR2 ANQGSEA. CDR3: CGGTDSIGKLFF. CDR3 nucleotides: TGCGGGGGGACGGATTCCATTGGAAAACTGTTTTTT.

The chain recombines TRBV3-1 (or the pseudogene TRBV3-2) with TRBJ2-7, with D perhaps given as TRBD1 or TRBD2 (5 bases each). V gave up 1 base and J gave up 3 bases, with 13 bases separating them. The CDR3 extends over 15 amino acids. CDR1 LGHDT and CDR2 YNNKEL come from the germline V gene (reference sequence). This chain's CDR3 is CASSQGPGTVYEQYF. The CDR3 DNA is TGTGCCAGCAGCCAAGGTCCAGGGACCGTCTACGAGCAGTACTTC.

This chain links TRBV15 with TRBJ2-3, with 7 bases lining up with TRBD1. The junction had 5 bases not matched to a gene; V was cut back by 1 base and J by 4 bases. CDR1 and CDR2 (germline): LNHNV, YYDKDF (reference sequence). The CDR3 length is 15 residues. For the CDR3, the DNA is TGTGCCACCAGCAGAGGGGGCACAGGGGCAGATACGCAGTATTTT. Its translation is CATSRGGTGADTQYF.

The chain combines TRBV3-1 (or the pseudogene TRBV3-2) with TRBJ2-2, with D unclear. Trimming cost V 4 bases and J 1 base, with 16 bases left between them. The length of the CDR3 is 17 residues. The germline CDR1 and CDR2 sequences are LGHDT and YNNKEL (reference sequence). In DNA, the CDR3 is TGTGCCAGCAGCCTTAGGACCCTCGGGCGGAACACCGGGGAGCTGTTTTTT. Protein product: CASSLRTLGRNTGELFF.

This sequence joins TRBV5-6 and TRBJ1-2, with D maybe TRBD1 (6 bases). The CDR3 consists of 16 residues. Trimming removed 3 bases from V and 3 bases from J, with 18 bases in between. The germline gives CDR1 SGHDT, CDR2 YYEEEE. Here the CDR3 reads CASSSRGSGAHYGYTF. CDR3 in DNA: TGTGCCAGCAGCTCGCGGGGATCGGGGGCTCACTATGGCTACACCTTC.